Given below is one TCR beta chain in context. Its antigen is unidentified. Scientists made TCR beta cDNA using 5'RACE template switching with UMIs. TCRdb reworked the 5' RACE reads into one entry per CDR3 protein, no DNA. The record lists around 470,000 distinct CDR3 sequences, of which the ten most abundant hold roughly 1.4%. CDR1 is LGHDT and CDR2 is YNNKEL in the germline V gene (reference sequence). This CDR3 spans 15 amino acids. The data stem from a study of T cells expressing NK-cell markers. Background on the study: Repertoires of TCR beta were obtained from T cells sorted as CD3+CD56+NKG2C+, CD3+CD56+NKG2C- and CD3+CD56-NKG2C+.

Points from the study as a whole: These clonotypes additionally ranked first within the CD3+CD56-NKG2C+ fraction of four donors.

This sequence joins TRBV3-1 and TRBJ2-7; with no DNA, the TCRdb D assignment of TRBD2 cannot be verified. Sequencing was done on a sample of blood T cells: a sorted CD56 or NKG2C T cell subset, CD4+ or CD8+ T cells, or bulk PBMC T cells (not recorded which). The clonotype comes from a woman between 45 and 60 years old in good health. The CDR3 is CASSQDAAGSGEQYF.